One sample yielded the 28 T cell receptor beta chains listed below, sequenced in a study of T cell repertoires in cytomegalovirus infection. TCRdb called the reads again in MiXCR, with one record for every CDR3 protein. The top ten clones hold around 42% of a sample with some 100,000 distinct CDR3 sequences, under 25% of them seen once. Sequencing input: CD8+ T cells from PBMCs. These TCRs come from a human donor in good health (CMV status not recorded). Some clones in this sample may be carry-over from other donors' samples.

The V call is TRBV29-1, the J call TRBJ2-1; TRBD1 matches at 7 bases. V was clipped by 5 bases and J by 5 bases; unmatched bases: 6. CDR1 and CDR2 from the germline V gene are SQVTM and ANQGSEA. The CDR3 contains 13 residues. CDR3 nucleotides: TGCAGCGTTTGGGGACAGAAGGACAATGAGCAGTTCTTC. Amino acids: CSVWGQKDNEQFF.

Details on this clonotype: At one end the junction does not follow the germline gene, possibly because of a read error. The chain employs TRBV6-2 or TRBV6-3 and TRBJ1-2, with 7 bases that match TRBD1. Germline V gene data show CDR1 as MNHEY and CDR2 as SVGEGT. The CDR3 is 18 amino acids. CDR3 coding DNA: TGTGTCAGCAGTTCCACCAACACTTTGGACAGGCCGGGCTATGGCTACACCTTC. Translation gives CVSSSTNTLDRPGYGYTF.

The V call is TRBV7-1, the J call TRBJ2-7, with 10 bases matching TRBD1. TRBV7-1 is known as an ORF, though its function is uncertain. The CDR3 contains 15 residues. The J segment lost 5 bases and the V segment lost 5 bases, leaving 9 bases of the junction unmatched. CDR3 DNA sequence: TGTGCCAGCAGCCCTCCGGGACAGGGGATCGACGAGCAGTACTTC. It encodes CASSPPGQGIDEQYF.

The rearrangement joins TRBV12-3 or TRBV12-4 to TRBJ2-7; 9 positions agree with TRBD1. The CDR3 totals 14 residues. Germline trimming cut 6 bases from V and 4 bases from J; bases unmatched to any gene: 7. Written as DNA, the CDR3 is TGTGCCAGCAGCTACCGGGACAGGGTTTACGAGCAGTACTTC. Translation gives CASSYRDRVYEQYF.

The chain combines TRBV6-6 with TRBJ1-5; unclear D gene. Trimming cost V 2 bases and J 0 bases, with 14 bases left between them. This CDR3 contains 17 residues. From germline, CDR1 is MNHNY and CDR2 SVGAGI (reference sequence). CDR3 DNA: TGTGCCAGCAGTTACCCAACCGTTGGCTATAGCAATCAGCCCCAGCATTTT. Translated: CASSYPTVGYSNQPQHF.

This clonotype appeared a few times. V usage is TRBV30 and J usage is TRBJ2-3, with D unclear. V lost 5 bases, J lost 0 bases, and 6 bases lay in between. CDR3 length equals 12 residues. Germline V gene sequence: CDR1 GTSNPN, CDR2 SVGIG (reference sequence). CDR3 nucleotide sequence: TGTGCCTGGGGAACAAGCACAGATACGCAGTATTTT. Protein product: CAWGTSTDTQYF. The whole variable domain, remainder taken from reference TRBV30 and TRBJ2-3, is SQTIHQWPATLVQPVGSPLSLECTVEGTSNPNLYWYRQAAGRGLQLLFYSVGIGQISSEVPQNLSASRPQDRQFILSSKKLLLSDSGFYLCAWGTSTDTQYFGPGTRLTVL.

This clonotype was counted only a few times. The V call is TRBV27, the J call TRBJ2-2; TRBD1 is a possible D gene (6 bases). Trimming pared 5 bases from V and 0 bases from J, leaving 28 bases between. This CDR3 contains 21 residues. Germline CDR1 and CDR2: MNHEY and SMNVEV (reference sequence). In DNA form, the CDR3 reads TGTGCCAGCAGTGTCAGGGTTTTAGCTGGGGGCCGGGGCTCGAACACCGGGGAGCTGTTTTTT. Protein product: CASSVRVLAGGRGSNTGELFF.

The V and J genes are TRBV6-8 and TRBJ1-1, with 8 bases identical to TRBD1. The CDR3 has 14 residues. The V gene's germline CDR1 is MNHGY and CDR2 SAAAGT. V lost 4 bases and J lost 3; bases outside the gene matches: 4. CDR3 in amino acids: CASSSTGGYTEAFF. In DNA form, the CDR3 reads TGTGCCAGCAGTTCAACAGGGGGGTACACTGAAGCTTTCTTT.

The chain couples TRBV19 to TRBJ2-5; 7 nucleotides align to TRBD2. The CDR3 runs to 15 residues. The V segment lost 7 bases and the J segment 1 base; nucleotides outside the gene matches: 9. Germline V gene lookup returns CDR1 LNHDA and CDR2 SQIVND (reference sequence). The CDR3 sequence: CASKGLRGSQETQYF. Written as DNA, the CDR3 is TGTGCCAGTAAAGGTTTGCGGGGGAGCCAAGAGACCCAGTACTTC. Based on the CDR3 plus reference TRBV19 and TRBJ2-5, the full variable domain is DGGITQSPKYLFRKEGQNVTLSCEQNLNHDAMYWYRQDPGQGLRLIYYSQIVNDFQKGDIAEGYSVSREKKESFPLTVTSAQKNPTAFYLCASKGLRGSQETQYFGPGTRLLVL.

CDR3: CASSLEAGARETQYF. CDR3 nucleotide sequence: TGTGCCAGCAGCTTAGAGGCTGGAGCGCGAGAGACCCAGTACTTC. The chain carries TRBV11-2 and TRBJ2-5; D not resolved. The ends were cut back, 0 bases at V and 4 bases at J, with 12 bases in the middle. In germline, CDR1 is SGHAT, CDR2 FQNNGV. This CDR3 has 15 amino acids.

This clonotype was seen a few times. J is TRBJ2-1 and V is TRBV7-2; possibly TRBD1 for D (6 bases). The CDR3 extends over 14 amino acids. CDR1 and CDR2 (germline): SGHTA, FQGNSA. V dropped 4 bases and J dropped 3 bases, with 10 bases sitting between them. The CDR3, as DNA: TGTGCCAGCAGCTCCCAACAGGGCTACAATGAGCAGTTCTTC. Translation gives CASSSQQGYNEQFF.

V usage is TRBV5-5 and J usage is TRBJ2-3; D unresolved. The germline V and J ends were trimmed by 1 base and 4 bases, with 4 bases remaining between them. The CDR3 is made up of 12 amino acids. From germline, CDR1 is SGHKS and CDR2 YYEKEE (reference sequence). The CDR3 spells CASSLFPDTQYF. CDR3 bases: TGTGCCAGCAGCTTGTTTCCAGATACGCAGTATTTT.

The J gene is TRBJ2-1, the V gene TRBV27, with a possible D match to TRBD2 (5 bases). The CDR3 has 11 amino acids. Trimming took 8 bases from V and 6 from J, leaving 8 bases between them. Germline V gene lookup returns CDR1 MNHEY and CDR2 SMNVEV (reference sequence). The CDR3 region is CASLRGNEQFF. The CDR3 coding sequence is TGTGCCAGCCTTCGGGGCAATGAGCAGTTCTTC.

The table lists this clonotype with a count of one. A much larger clone lies a single base off, so this may be a read error. The chain couples TRBV6-2 or TRBV6-3 to TRBJ2-2; maybe TRBD2 (5 bases). This CDR3 region has 15 residues. Per germline, CDR1 MNHEY and CDR2 SVGEGT. CDR3 loop: CASSFRLENTGEPFF. Here the CDR3 DNA reads TGTGCCAGCAGTTTTAGGCTAGAGAACACCGGGGAGCCGTTTTTT.

The genes are TRBV9 and TRBJ2-1; TRBD2 matches at 7 bases. Unmatched junction bases numbered 4, after V lost 3 bases and J lost 7 bases. The CDR3 spans 13 residues. CDR1 and CDR2 from the germline V gene are SGDLS and YYNGEE. The CDR3 DNA sequence: TGTGCCAGCAGCGGAAACGGGGGGAATGAGCAGTTCTTC. This sequence encodes CASSGNGGNEQFF. Variable domain in full (rest from reference TRBV9 and TRBJ2-1): DSGVTQTPKHLITATGQRVTLRCSPRSGDLSVYWYQQSLDQGLQFLIQYYNGEERAKGNILERFSAQQFPDLHSELNLSSLELGDSALYFCASSGNGGNEQFFGPGTRLTVL.

This clonotype has a count of ten or more. This chain uses TRBV12-3 or TRBV12-4 with TRBJ2-1, with 8 bases that match TRBD2. Germline trimming cut 7 bases from V and 4 bases from J; bases unmatched to any gene: 6. The length of the CDR3 is 14 residues. The CDR3 reads CASTASGPYNEQFF. CDR3 coding DNA: TGTGCCAGCACCGCTAGCGGGCCTTACAATGAGCAGTTCTTC.

The chain recombines TRBV19 with TRBJ1-2; 8 bases fit TRBD1. The V gene end was trimmed by 3 bases and the J gene end by 6 bases; junction bases not matched to a gene: 9. This CDR3 is built from 15 residues. The germline V gene encodes CDR1 LNHDA and CDR2 SQIVND (reference sequence). The CDR3 loop is CASSILPGGVDGYTF. CDR3 coding DNA: TGTGCCAGTAGTATCCTCCCAGGGGGCGTGGATGGCTACACCTTC.

The gene calls are TRBV12-3 or TRBV12-4 and TRBJ1-1, with D tentatively TRBD1 (5 bases). V was shortened by 9 bases and J by 7 bases, with 15 bases between the two germline ends. The CDR3 extends over 12 amino acids. CDR3 in amino acids: CASGWGILEAFF. In nucleotides, the CDR3 is TGTGCCAGTGGTTGGGGGATCCTTGAAGCTTTCTTT.

The chain uses TRBV20-1 and TRBJ1-2; D is possibly TRBD1 (5 bases). The CDR3 contains 14 residues. Trimming removed 0 bases at V and 6 bases at J, with 14 bases between. Per germline, CDR1 DFQATT and CDR2 SNEGSKA (reference sequence). The CDR3 sequence: CSARDGRQGDGYTF. CDR3 bases: TGCAGTGCTAGAGATGGGCGGCAGGGAGATGGCTACACCTTC.

The genes are TRBV4-3 and TRBJ1-5; D gene ambiguous. The CDR3 sequence is 20 residues long. Germline lookup yields CDR1 LGHNA and CDR2 YSLEER. The V end lost 0 bases, the J end lost 0 bases, and 21 bases lay between the germline ends. The CDR3 DNA sequence: TGCGCCAGCAGCCAAGATTTGGGCACCAAGCCCCCTTTTAGCAATCAGCCCCAGCATTTT. Protein sequence: CASSQDLGTKPPFSNQPQHF.

In this sample, this clonotype turned up many times. This chain links TRBV6-2 or TRBV6-3 with TRBJ2-1; D is tentatively TRBD1 or TRBD2 (5 bases each). Trimming left V 8 bases short and J 4 bases short, with 12 bases between. The germline gives CDR1 MNHEY, CDR2 SVGEGT. CDR3 length: 13 residues. CDR3 region: CASEGFDYNEQFF. CDR3 sequence (DNA): TGTGCCAGCGAGGGGTTTGATTACAATGAGCAGTTCTTC.

The sample holds a few counts of this clonotype. The rearrangement joins TRBV20-1 to TRBJ1-2, with no clear D. Germline lookup yields CDR1 DFQATT and CDR2 SNEGSKA (reference sequence). The CDR3 has 12 residues. V was cut by 6 bases and J by 4 bases, with 12 bases left in between. The DNA for the CDR3 is TGCAGTGCCCTTCTGAGGAGCTATGGCTACACCTTC. It specifies CSALLRSYGYTF.

This clonotype showed up just a few times. The rearrangement joins TRBV6-2 or TRBV6-3 to TRBJ2-7; TRBD1 matches at 11 bases. Germline loops: CDR1 MNHEY, CDR2 SVGEGT. With 5 bases clipped from V and 2 bases from J, the junction kept 5 bases outside the gene matches. The CDR3 has 15 amino acids. The CDR3 is CASSLLGQGAYEQYF. The CDR3 coding sequence is TGTGCCAGCAGTCTTTTGGGACAGGGGGCCTACGAGCAGTACTTC.

The chain recombines TRBV12-5 with TRBJ2-4; TRBD2 might be the D (6 bases). Germline-derived CDR1 and CDR2 are LGHNT and FRNRAP. V lost 6 bases and J 5 bases, leaving 20 bases between the germline ends. The CDR3 totals 16 residues. This CDR3 is CASGFALEGRENIQYF. The DNA for the CDR3 is TGTGCTAGTGGCTTCGCCTTGGAGGGTAGAGAAAACATTCAGTACTTC. Using reference TRBV12-5 and TRBJ2-4 for the parts outside the CDR3, the full variable domain is DARVTQTPRHKVTEMGQEVTMRCQPILGHNTVFWYRQTMMQGLELLAYFRNRAPLDDSGMPKDRFSAEMPDATLATLKIQPSEPRDSAVYFCASGFALEGRENIQYFGAGTRLSVL.

In this sample, this clonotype turned up a few times. The chain has TRBV4-3 and TRBJ1-1; 7 bases are shared with TRBD1. V lost 3 bases to trimming and J lost 7 bases; unmatched junction nucleotides: 8. Germline CDR1 reads LGHNA; CDR2 reads YSLEER. The CDR3 has 14 amino acids. The CDR3 DNA sequence: TGCGCCAGCAGCCAGGAACCTCGGGACAGTGAAGCTTTCTTT. It codes for CASSQEPRDSEAFF.

The chain employs TRBV19 and TRBJ1-5; the D gene is possibly TRBD1 (5 bases). CDR3 size: 15 residues. V lost 3 bases and J 1 base, leaving 10 bases between the germline ends. Germline V gene sequence: CDR1 LNHDA, CDR2 SQIVND (reference sequence). CDR3 nucleotides: TGTGCCAGTAGTATCCTCCCAGGGAGCAATCAGCCCCAGCATTTT. Translating gives CASSILPGSNQPQHF.

This clonotype was seen at least ten times. The V gene is TRBV7-9, the J gene TRBJ1-1; D is unresolved. Trimming left V 5 bases short and J 0 bases short, with 10 bases between. The length of the CDR3 is 14 residues. Germline V gene sequence: CDR1 SEHNR, CDR2 FQNEAQ (reference sequence). The CDR3 region is CASSPPGVNTEAFF. The CDR3 DNA is TGTGCCAGCAGCCCCCCTGGAGTGAACACTGAAGCTTTCTTT.

The chain couples TRBV20-1 to TRBJ2-1; 11 nucleotides agree with TRBD1. CDR3 length equals 15 residues. V dropped 4 bases and J dropped 9; count of bases not matched to a gene: 11. Germline assignment: CDR1 DFQATT and CDR2 SNEGSKA (reference sequence). The CDR3 region has the DNA TGCAGTGCTAAACGCCGGGACAGGGGGTTTGGTGAGCAGTTCTTC. Translated, it gives CSAKRRDRGFGEQFF.